The clone carrying this TCR beta chain was seen a handful of times. Its antigen is still unknown. Germline V gene lookup returns CDR1 SQVTM and CDR2 ANQGSEA. V lost 8 bases and J lost 4, with 17 bases in between. This CDR3 has 13 residues. The sample originates from a study of T-cell memory formation after mild COVID-19. General study points: Clones that contracted from day 15 to 85 had balanced CD4/CD8; later expanders were CD4+ biased. Memory from before infection featured some responding clones, which suggests cross-reactive memory joined.

The authors produced TCR alpha and TCR beta cDNA libraries with sample barcodes and UMIs by 5'RACE using constant-segment primers. Each CDR3 protein is one row after TCRdb ran MiXCR on the 5' RACE reads. This table has some 150,000 distinct CDR3 sequences, about 5.7% appearing once. The receptor's source is an adult woman who had mild COVID-19 (a few samples of this study predate the infection). Cell type and time point are not known. Material: PBMCs or a T cell subset sorted from them (not recorded which). V usage is TRBV29-1 and J usage is TRBJ1-2; no definite D call. In DNA form, the CDR3 reads TGCAGCACTCAGTATCCGGCGCGCTATGGCTACACCTTC. Translation gives CSTQYPARYGYTF.